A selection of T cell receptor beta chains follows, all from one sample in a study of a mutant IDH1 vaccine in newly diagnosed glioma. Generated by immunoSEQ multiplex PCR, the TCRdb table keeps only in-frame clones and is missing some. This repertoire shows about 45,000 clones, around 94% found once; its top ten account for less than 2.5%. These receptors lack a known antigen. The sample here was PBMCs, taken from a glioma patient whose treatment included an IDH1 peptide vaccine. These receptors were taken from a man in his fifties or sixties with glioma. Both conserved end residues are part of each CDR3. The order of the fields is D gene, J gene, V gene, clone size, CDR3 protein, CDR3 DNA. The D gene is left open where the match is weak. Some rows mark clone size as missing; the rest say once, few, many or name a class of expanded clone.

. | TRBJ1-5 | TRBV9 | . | CASSPDSPTYSNQPQHF | TGTGCCAGCAGCCCGGACAGCCCAACTTATAGCAATCAGCCCCAGCATTTT
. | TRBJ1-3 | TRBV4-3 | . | CASSQGTFLDSSGNTIYF | TGCGCCAGCAGCCAAGGGACCTTCCTGGACAGTTCTGGAAACACCATATATTTT
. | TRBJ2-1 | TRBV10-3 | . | CAISGGATYNEQFF | TGTGCCATCAGTGGCGGGGCCACCTACAATGAGCAGTTCTTC
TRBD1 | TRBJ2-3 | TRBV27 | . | CASSLLGRGQGSDTQYF | TGTGCCAGCAGTTTATTAGGCAGGGGGCAAGGGTCAGATACGCAGTATTTT
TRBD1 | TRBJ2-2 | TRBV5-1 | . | CASSLRSRGRLSNTGELFF | TGCGCCAGCAGCTTGAGATCTAGGGGGCGCCTCTCGAACACCGGGGAGCTGTTTTTT
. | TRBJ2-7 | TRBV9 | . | CASSEGAGSRYEQYF | TGTGCCAGCAGCGAAGGAGCCGGGAGCCGCTACGAGCAGTACTTC
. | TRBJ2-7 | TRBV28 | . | CASGWRGTGSYEQYF | TGTGCCAGCGGCTGGCGCGGGACCGGCTCCTACGAGCAGTACTTC
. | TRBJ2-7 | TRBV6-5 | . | CASRADSYEQYF | TGTGCCAGCAGAGCAGACTCCTACGAGCAGTACTTC
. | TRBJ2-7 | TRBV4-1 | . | CASSQGGGTASSYEQYF | TGCGCCAGCAGCCAAGGAGGCGGGACAGCGAGCTCCTACGAGCAGTACTTC
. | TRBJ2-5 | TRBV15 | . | CATSPHSWETQYF | TGTGCCACCAGCCCCCACAGTTGGGAGACCCAGTACTTC
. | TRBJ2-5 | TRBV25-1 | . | CASSETGSKETQYF | TGTGCCAGCAGTGAGACAGGTAGTAAAGAGACCCAGTACTTC
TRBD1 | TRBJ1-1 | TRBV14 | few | CASSQRTGGKDTEAFF | TGTGCCAGCAGCCAGCGGACAGGGGGCAAGGACACTGAAGCTTTCTTT